The 18 T cell receptor beta chains reported below all come from one sample, sequenced in a study of T cells after yellow fever vaccination. MiXCR, applied by TCRdb to the 5' RACE reads, yields one record per CDR3 protein. The repertoire holds some 300,000 distinct CDR3 sequences, with about 10% as singletons. The source was CD4+ T cells sorted from PBMCs, collected 5 days after the yellow fever booster vaccination. The receptors originated from a young man who received the YFV17D yellow fever vaccine.

V usage is TRBV27 and J usage is TRBJ2-6, with D hard to call. CDR1 is MNHEY and CDR2 is SMNVEV in the germline V gene (reference sequence). The CDR3 contains 13 residues. Trimming took off 5 bases at V and 4 bases at J, with 6 bases between the two ends. The CDR3 region is CASSMLGANVLTF. The CDR3, as DNA: TGTGCCAGCAGTATGCTCGGGGCCAACGTCCTGACTTTC.

This clonotype was picked up many times. The rearrangement uses TRBV5-1 and TRBJ1-6, with 10 bases lining up with TRBD1. Germline V CDR1 and CDR2: SGHRS, YFSETQ. Trimming at V came to 5 bases and at J to 4 bases, leaving 6 bases not matched to a gene. The CDR3 has 16 residues. The CDR3 loop reads CASRHQGQGYNSPLHF. CDR3 bases: TGCGCCAGCAGACACCAGGGACAGGGGTATAATTCACCCCTCCACTTT.

The chain links TRBV10-1 to TRBJ2-1, with TRBD2 as a possible D gene (5 bases). The V gene's germline CDR1 is WNHNN and CDR2 SYGVQD (reference sequence). V gave up 4 bases and J gave up 5 bases, with 12 bases separating them. The CDR3 totals 14 residues. The CDR3 protein is CASSGGRVDNEQFF. Here the CDR3 DNA reads TGCGCCAGCAGTGGAGGGCGGGTAGACAATGAGCAGTTCTTC.

This clonotype was observed a few times. This chain links TRBV29-1 with TRBJ2-5, with a tentative D call TRBD1 (5 bases). This CDR3 has 12 amino acids. The V and J ends lost 5 bases and 0 bases respectively, with 7 bases between them. Germline loops: CDR1 SQVTM, CDR2 ANQGSEA. The CDR3 here is CSVLTDQETQYF. CDR3 sequence (DNA): TGCAGCGTTTTGACAGACCAAGAGACCCAGTACTTC.

The chain joins TRBV20-1 to TRBJ2-7; 8 nucleotides align to TRBD1. The germline gives CDR1 DFQATT, CDR2 SNEGSKA (reference sequence). The CDR3 spans 14 residues. Trimming cost V 3 bases and J 7 bases; bases outside gene matches: 11. The DNA for the CDR3 is TGCAGTGCTAGCGAGTCGCAGGGGGCTGGGGAGCAGTACGTC. Amino acid sequence: CSASESQGAGEQYV.

V gene TRBV9 combines with J gene TRBJ2-1, with 15 bases fitting TRBD2. Germline CDR1 SGDLS, CDR2 YYNGEE. This CDR3 has 18 amino acids. V lost 1 base to trimming and J lost 2 bases; unmatched junction nucleotides: 4. The CDR3 region is CASSVQGLAGGTYNEQFF. In DNA form, the CDR3 reads TGTGCCAGCAGCGTACAAGGACTAGCGGGGGGGACCTACAATGAGCAGTTCTTC.

This clonotype was picked up a small number of times. The genes are TRBV6-6 and TRBJ1-1; 7 positions match TRBD1. Germline values: CDR1 MNHNY, CDR2 SVGAGI (reference sequence). Trimming cost V 8 bases and J 1 base; bases outside gene matches: 1. There are 12 residues in the CDR3. CDR3 DNA: TGTGCCAGCGGGGACAGGAACACTGAAGCTTTCTTT. Residues: CASGDRNTEAFF.

This clonotype was found a few times. J is TRBJ2-3 and V is TRBV5-1, with a weak D call TRBD1 (6 bases). The CDR3 has 17 amino acids. The germline CDR1 and CDR2 sequences are SGHRS and YFSETQ. The V and J ends lost 0 bases and 4 bases respectively, with 18 bases between them. This chain's CDR3 is CASSLAGHSRRADTQYF. CDR3 DNA: TGCGCCAGCAGCTTGGCGGGACACTCTCGGCGGGCAGATACGCAGTATTTT.

This clonotype occurred a few times. V and J are TRBV4-1 and TRBJ1-6; 10 bases map to TRBD1. Germline V gene sequence: CDR1 MGHRA, CDR2 YSYEKL. Losses at the gene ends were 4 bases for V and 5 bases for J; bases not matched to a gene: 2. This CDR3 has 15 residues. The CDR3 DNA is TGCGCCAGCAGCCTGGGACAGGGGAATAATTCACCCCTCCACTTT. Translation: CASSLGQGNNSPLHF.

The CDR3 DNA is TGCAGTGCCCCCCGGAGGTCAGGACAGGAAGCTTTCTTT. The encoded protein is CSAPRRSGQEAFF. The chain recombines TRBV20-1 with TRBJ1-1, with TRBD1 as a possible D gene (6 bases). Trimming removed 6 bases from V and 8 bases from J, with 19 bases in between. The CDR3 consists of 13 residues. Germline-derived CDR1 and CDR2 are DFQATT and SNEGSKA (reference sequence).

The chain carries TRBV27 and TRBJ1-1, with D possibly matching TRBD1 (5 bases). CDR3 length: 13 amino acids. Between the trimmed V and J ends, which lost 6 bases and 3 bases, there was a span of 11 bases. Germline CDR1 and CDR2: MNHEY and SMNVEV (reference sequence). In DNA, the CDR3 is TGTGCCAGCAGGCGACAGAGGGACACTGAAGCTTTCTTT. Amino acids: CASRRQRDTEAFF.

This clonotype was seen more than once but under ten times. V usage is TRBV14 and J usage is TRBJ2-1; 9 bases fit TRBD1. This CDR3 spans 16 amino acids. Unmatched junction bases numbered 6, after V lost 0 bases and J lost 6 bases. Germline CDR1 SGHDN, CDR2 FVKESK. CDR3 bases: TGTGCCAGCAGCCAAGATGGGGGACAGGGTATCAATGAGCAGTTCTTC. Its translation is CASSQDGGQGINEQFF.

The table lists this clonotype with a few counts. This rearrangement joins TRBV14 to TRBJ1-2, with D uncertain. Trimming took 1 base from V and 8 from J, leaving 14 bases between them. Germline V CDR1 and CDR2: SGHDN, FVKESK. The CDR3 loop spans 14 amino acids. The CDR3 DNA follows: TGTGCCAGCAGCCAAGCGCGGATGGCGGGGGGCTACACCTTC. Residues: CASSQARMAGGYTF.

The chain uses TRBV6-2 or TRBV6-3 and TRBJ1-1; 8 bases are a match to TRBD1. The J segment lost 11 bases and the V segment lost 4 bases, leaving 6 bases of the junction unmatched. This CDR3 contains 12 residues. CDR1 MNHEY and CDR2 SVGEGT come from the germline V gene. The CDR3 spells CASSFDDRGAFF. The CDR3 coding sequence is TGTGCCAGCAGTTTCGATGACAGGGGCGCTTTCTTT.

The V gene is TRBV5-6, the J gene TRBJ2-2; tentatively, D is TRBD1 (6 bases). Trimming took off 1 base at V and 2 bases at J, with 15 bases between the two ends. The CDR3 runs to 17 residues. Germline lookup yields CDR1 SGHDT and CDR2 YYEEEE. The CDR3 loop is CASSLLWGHLNTGELFF. The CDR3, as DNA: TGTGCCAGCAGCTTGCTTTGGGGACACCTTAACACCGGGGAGCTGTTTTTT.

This clonotype was seen ten or more times. The chain is built from TRBV5-1 and TRBJ2-7; weak D call: TRBD2 (7 bases). The length of the CDR3 is 15 residues. Germline V CDR1 and CDR2: SGHRS, YFSETQ. V was cut by 0 bases and J by 5 bases, with 15 bases left in between. Here the CDR3 DNA reads TGCGCCAGCAGCTTGGCTCGGGGGGCGGCCGACGAGCAGTACTTC. This codes for CASSLARGAADEQYF.

This clonotype has just a few counts. This sequence joins TRBV7-3 and TRBJ1-1; perhaps TRBD1 as D (5 bases). This CDR3 comprises 16 residues. Germline V gene lookup returns CDR1 SGHTA and CDR2 FQGTGA. V lost 2 bases and J 0 bases, leaving 13 bases between the germline ends. The CDR3 region is CASSLGAYGMNTEAFF. CDR3 nucleotides: TGTGCCAGCAGCTTAGGGGCCTATGGGATGAACACTGAAGCTTTCTTT.

In this sample, this clonotype turned up a few times. The J gene is TRBJ1-3, the V gene TRBV20-1; 7 bases are a match to TRBD1. The germline V gene encodes CDR1 DFQATT and CDR2 SNEGSKA (reference sequence). Germline trimming cut 6 bases from V and 0 bases from J; bases unmatched to any gene: 8. The CDR3 contains 15 residues. The CDR3 sequence: CSAPDRYSSGNTIYF. DNA of the CDR3: TGCAGTGCGCCGGACAGGTACTCCTCTGGAAACACCATATATTTT.